This passage covers 5 T cell receptor beta chains from one sample sequenced in a study of monozygotic twins with inflammatory bowel disease. TCRdb processed the 5' RACE reads again and assigns one entry to each CDR3 protein, with no DNA. The sample holds 440,000 or so distinct CDR3 sequences. Sequenced sample: blood. The receptors originated from a human donor with ulcerative colitis or Crohn's disease, or a healthy co-twin of an affected twin (not recorded which).

The rearrangement uses TRBV20-1 and TRBJ2-7; lacking DNA, the TRBD1 call made by TCRdb goes unchecked. CDR3 size: 14 residues. Germline assignment: CDR1 DFQATT and CDR2 SNEGSKA (reference sequence). The CDR3: CSAKAGGATYEQYF.

This chain connects TRBV7-3 to TRBJ2-3; TCRdb returns TRBD2, unconfirmable since there is no DNA. Germline V lookup: CDR1 SGHTA, CDR2 FQGTGA. This CDR3 region has 12 residues. CDR3 in amino acids: CASSPGTSSKYF. The full variable domain, with the rest looked up from reference TRBV7-3 and TRBJ2-3, is GAGVSQTPSNKVTEKGKYVELRCDPISGHTALYWYRQSLGQGPEFLIYFQGTGAADDSGLPNDRFFAVRPEGSVSTLKIQRTERGDSAVYLCASSPGTSSKYFGPGTRLTVL.

The V gene is TRBV19, the J gene TRBJ1-5; TCRdb indicates TRBD1, and absent DNA this call remains unverified. The CDR3 length is 14 residues. Germline-derived CDR1 and CDR2 are LNHDA and SQIVND (reference sequence). The CDR3: CASSIERGSQPQHF.

The CDR3 sequence is CASSPRGAEQFF. V gene TRBV9 combines with J gene TRBJ2-1; absent DNA, TCRdb's TRBD2 call cannot be checked. The germline V gene has CDR1 SGDLS and CDR2 YYNGEE. The CDR3 covers 12 residues.

The chain joins TRBV15 to TRBJ1-1; TCRdb's assignment of TRBD1 cannot be checked, as there is no DNA. Germline V gene data show CDR1 as LNHNV and CDR2 as YYDKDF (reference sequence). This CDR3 contains 13 residues. The CDR3 here is CATSRWGETEAFF.